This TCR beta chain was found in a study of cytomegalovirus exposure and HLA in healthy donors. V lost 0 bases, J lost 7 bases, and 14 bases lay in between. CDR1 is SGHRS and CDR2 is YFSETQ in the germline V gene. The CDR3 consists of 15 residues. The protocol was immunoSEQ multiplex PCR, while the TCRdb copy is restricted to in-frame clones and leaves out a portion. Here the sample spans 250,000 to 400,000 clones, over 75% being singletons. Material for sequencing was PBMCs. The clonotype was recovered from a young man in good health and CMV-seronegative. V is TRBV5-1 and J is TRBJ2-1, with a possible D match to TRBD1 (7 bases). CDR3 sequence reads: CASSLAGGIGNEQFF. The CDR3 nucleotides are TGCGCCAGCAGCTTGGCAGGGGGGATTGGTAATGAGCAGTTCTTC.